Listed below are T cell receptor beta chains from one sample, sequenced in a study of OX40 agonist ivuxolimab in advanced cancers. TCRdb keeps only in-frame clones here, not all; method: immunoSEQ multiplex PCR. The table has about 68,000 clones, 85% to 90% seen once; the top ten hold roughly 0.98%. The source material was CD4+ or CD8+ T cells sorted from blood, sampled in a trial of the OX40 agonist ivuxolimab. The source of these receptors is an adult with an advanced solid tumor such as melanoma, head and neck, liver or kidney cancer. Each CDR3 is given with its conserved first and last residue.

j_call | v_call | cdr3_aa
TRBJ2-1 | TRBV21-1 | CASSYSGTSYNEQFF
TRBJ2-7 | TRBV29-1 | CSVDDRTGGREQYF
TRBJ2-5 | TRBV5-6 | CASSLLGEKETQYF
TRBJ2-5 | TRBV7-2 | CASSADRRQETQYF
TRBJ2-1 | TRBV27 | CASTPYGRAGSYNEQFF
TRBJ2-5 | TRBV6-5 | CASSYTDLQETQYF
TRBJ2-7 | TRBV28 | CASGDRGSEQYF
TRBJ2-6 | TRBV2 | CASIPRQSGANVLTF
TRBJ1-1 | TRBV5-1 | CASSLSANTEAFF
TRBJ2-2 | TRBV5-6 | CASRDGLGAGELFF
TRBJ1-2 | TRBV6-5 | CASRAGQVYGYTF
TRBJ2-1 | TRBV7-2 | CASSLGLAGGISYNEQFF
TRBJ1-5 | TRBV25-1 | CASSEWSGENQPQHF
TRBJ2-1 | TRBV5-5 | CASSLIIARNEQFF
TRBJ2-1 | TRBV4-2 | CASSSLLAVGYNEQFF
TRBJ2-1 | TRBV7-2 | CASSLASGTVDEQFF
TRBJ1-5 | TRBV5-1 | CASSRDGAGNQPQHF
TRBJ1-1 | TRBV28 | CASSLRATVGTEAFF
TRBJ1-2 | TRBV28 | CASSSPPAGQASYTF
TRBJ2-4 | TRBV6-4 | CASSPTGGNSIQYF
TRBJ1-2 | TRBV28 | CASRVGGARGYTF
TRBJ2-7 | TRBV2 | CASIRGGEQYF
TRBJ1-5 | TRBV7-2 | CASSLWTGGQPQHF
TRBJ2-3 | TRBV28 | CASGDPRGSSTDTQYF
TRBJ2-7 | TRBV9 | CASSSTGDVGLYEQYF
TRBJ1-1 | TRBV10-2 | CASSNRDRGGGTEAFF
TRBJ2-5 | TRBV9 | CASSVGGREETQYF
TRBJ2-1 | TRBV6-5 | CASSSPIGPEQFF
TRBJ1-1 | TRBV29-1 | CSAGTGNTEAFF
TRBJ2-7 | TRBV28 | CASSWGFTSSSYEQYF
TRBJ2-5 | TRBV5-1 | CASSLGSGGLYQETQYF
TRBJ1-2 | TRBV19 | CASRPALGGYTF
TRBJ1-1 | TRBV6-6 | CASRGTGSTEAFF
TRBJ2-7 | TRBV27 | CASSLGGRGQGYSYEQYF
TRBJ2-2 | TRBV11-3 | CASSRNTGELFF
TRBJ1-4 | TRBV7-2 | CASSLGDSQNEKLFF
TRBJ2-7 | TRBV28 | CASSSRAGSPYEQYF
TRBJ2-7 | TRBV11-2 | CASSLALLDFYEQYF
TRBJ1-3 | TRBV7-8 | CASSLGGSGNTIYF
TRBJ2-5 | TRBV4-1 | CASSQGTAQETQYF
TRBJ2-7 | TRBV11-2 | CASKGRSYEQYF
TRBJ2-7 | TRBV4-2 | CASSLPGGRHEQYF
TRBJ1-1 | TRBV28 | CASQEAVFEAFF
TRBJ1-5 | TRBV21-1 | CASSTHRTGVWPTPQHF
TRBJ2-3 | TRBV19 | CASSRDTVTDTQYF